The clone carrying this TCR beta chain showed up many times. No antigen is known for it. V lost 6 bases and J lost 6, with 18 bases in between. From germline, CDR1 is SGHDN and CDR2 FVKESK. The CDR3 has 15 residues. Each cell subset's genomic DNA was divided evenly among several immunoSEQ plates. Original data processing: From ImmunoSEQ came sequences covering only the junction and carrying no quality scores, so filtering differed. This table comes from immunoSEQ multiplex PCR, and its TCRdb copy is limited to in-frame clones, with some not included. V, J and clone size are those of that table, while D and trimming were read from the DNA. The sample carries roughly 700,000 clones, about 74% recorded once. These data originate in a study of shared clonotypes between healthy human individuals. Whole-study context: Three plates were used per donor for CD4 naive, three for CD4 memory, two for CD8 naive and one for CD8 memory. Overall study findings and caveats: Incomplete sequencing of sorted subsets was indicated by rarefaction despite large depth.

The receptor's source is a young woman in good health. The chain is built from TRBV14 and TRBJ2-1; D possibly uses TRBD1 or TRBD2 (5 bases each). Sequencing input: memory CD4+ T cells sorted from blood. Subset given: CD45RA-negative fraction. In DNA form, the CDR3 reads TGTGCCAGCAGGGGGGATGTCCAGCGCAGCAATGAGCAGTTCTTC. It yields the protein CASRGDVQRSNEQFF.